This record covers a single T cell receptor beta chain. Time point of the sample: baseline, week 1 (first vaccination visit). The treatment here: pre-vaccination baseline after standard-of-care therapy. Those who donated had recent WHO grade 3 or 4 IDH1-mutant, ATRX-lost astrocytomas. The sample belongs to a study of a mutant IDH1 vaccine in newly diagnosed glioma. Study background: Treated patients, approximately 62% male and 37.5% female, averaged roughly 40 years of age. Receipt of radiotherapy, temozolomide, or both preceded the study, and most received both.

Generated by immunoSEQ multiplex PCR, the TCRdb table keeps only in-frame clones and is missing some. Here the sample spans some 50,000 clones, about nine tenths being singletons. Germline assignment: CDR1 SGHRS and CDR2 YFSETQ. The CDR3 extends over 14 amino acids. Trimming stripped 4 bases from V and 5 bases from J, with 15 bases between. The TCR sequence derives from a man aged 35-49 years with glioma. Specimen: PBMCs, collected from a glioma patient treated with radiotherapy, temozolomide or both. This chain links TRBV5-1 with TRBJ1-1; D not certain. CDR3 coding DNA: TGCGCCAGCAGCCCCGGTTATTCTGGGACTGAAGCTTTCTTT. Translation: CASSPGYSGTEAFF. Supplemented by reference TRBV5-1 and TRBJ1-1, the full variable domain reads KAGVTQTPRYLIKTRGQQVTLSCSPISGHRSVSWYQQTPGQGLQFLFEYFSETQRNKGNFPGRFSGRQFSNSRSEMNVSTLELGDSALYLCASSPGYSGTEAFFGQGTRLTVV.